These 8 T cell receptor beta chains originate from one sample sequenced in a study of blood T cell repertoires in COVID-19. Sequenced by immunoSEQ multiplex PCR; TCRdb stores in-frame clones only, minus some. The sample records approximately 270,000 clones, approximately 90% being singletons. Sequenced: peripheral blood. The origin of the receptors is a woman in her twenties or thirties with COVID-19, enrolled during active disease.

This chain joins TRBV7-2 and TRBJ1-2, with a weak D call TRBD1 (5 bases). Trimming cost V 1 base and J 2 bases, with 11 bases left between them. CDR1 is SGHTA, CDR2 FQGNSA, per germline. The CDR3 runs to 15 residues. The CDR3 nucleotides read TGTGCCAGCAGCTTAGTTATTGCAGGGAACTATGGCTACACCTTC. Encoded protein: CASSLVIAGNYGYTF.

The V call is TRBV25-1, the J call TRBJ1-3; D unresolved. There are 13 residues in the CDR3. Germline values: CDR1 MGHDK, CDR2 SYGVNS. V lost 8 bases and J lost 0, with 8 bases in between. CDR3 residues: CASLSLSGNTIYF. CDR3 in DNA: TGTGCCAGCCTCTCCCTCTCTGGAAACACCATATATTTT.

The rearrangement uses TRBV5-1 and TRBJ2-7; TRBD1 agrees at 12 bases. CDR3 length: 16 amino acids. Germline lookup yields CDR1 SGHRS and CDR2 YFSETQ. V shed 1 base and J 5 bases; nucleotides not matched to a gene: 7. CDR3 protein: CASSLLGTGGIDEQYF. The DNA for the CDR3 is TGCGCCAGCAGCTTGTTGGGGACAGGGGGCATCGACGAGCAGTACTTC.

The chain has TRBV5-1 and TRBJ2-3, with 9 bases matching TRBD2. The ends lost 0 bases at V and 0 bases at J; junction bases unmatched: 2. The CDR3 length is 16 residues. Germline assignment: CDR1 SGHRS and CDR2 YFSETQ. This chain's CDR3 is CASSLVRGGSTDTQYF. For the CDR3, the DNA is TGCGCCAGCAGCTTGGTGCGGGGGGGAAGCACAGATACGCAGTATTTT.

This chain connects TRBV29-1 to TRBJ2-3, with TRBD2 matching over 11 bases. V lost 7 bases and J lost 2; bases outside the gene matches: 8. The CDR3 is 15 residues long. Germline CDR1 reads SQVTM; CDR2 reads ANQGSEA. For the CDR3, the DNA is TGCAGCGGTGGGACTAGCGGAGCGCTCACAGATACGCAGTATTTT. Translated, it gives CSGGTSGALTDTQYF.

This chain's CDR3 is CASSVGGQGYQPQHF. The CDR3 nucleotides read TGTGCCAGCAGCGTAGGTGGACAGGGGTATCAGCCCCAGCATTTT. V is TRBV9 and J is TRBJ1-5; TRBD1 matches 9 bases. The CDR3 consists of 15 residues. J gave up 5 bases and V 0 bases, and 3 bases lay outside the gene matches. The germline gives CDR1 SGDLS, CDR2 YYNGEE.

The genes are TRBV24-1 and TRBJ2-3; 7 bases align to TRBD2. Germline V gene data show CDR1 as KGHDR and CDR2 as SFDVKD. This CDR3 is built from 14 residues. J gave up 4 bases and V 5 bases, and 5 bases lay outside the gene matches. The CDR3 reads CATSVGGRSDTQYF. The CDR3 DNA sequence: TGTGCCACCAGTGTAGGCGGGAGATCAGATACGCAGTATTTT.

The chain recombines TRBV29-1 with TRBJ2-5; the D gene is possibly TRBD2 (6 bases). Germline CDR1 SQVTM, CDR2 ANQGSEA. Trimming pared 4 bases from V and 5 bases from J, leaving 11 bases between. This CDR3 comprises 12 residues. Written as DNA, the CDR3 is TGCAGCGTTGGAGGGCTAGCGGAGACCCAGTACTTC. Its protein product is CSVGGLAETQYF.